This is a list of T cell receptor beta chains from one sample in a study of human T cells and chemical hapten exposure. TCRdb reprocessed the RACE reads via MiXCR and lists one record per CDR3 protein. The sample lists some 170,000 distinct CDR3 sequences, about 22% seen once, with less than 7% in the top ten. This specimen was whole blood, taken in connection with sensitization to the hapten diphenylcyclopropenone (DPC). All receptors come from a woman between 45 and 65 years old with alopecia areata. Some clones in this sample may be carry-over from other donors' samples. Both conserved end residues are part of each CDR3. The D gene is left open where the match is weak. Clone size is given for some rows only: seen once, a few or many times, or a class if the clone is expanded.

NA,TRBV20-1,NA,TRBJ2-1,CSARRVGDEQFF,TGCAGTGCTAGAAGGGTAGGAGATGAGCAGTTCTTC
NA,TRBV20-1,NA,TRBJ2-1,CSATRTYNEQFF,TGCAGTGCTACCCGGACCTACAATGAGCAGTTCTTC
TRBD2,TRBV20-1,NA,TRBJ2-7,CSASDRGSPYEQYF,TGCAGTGCTAGTGACCGCGGGAGCCCCTACGAGCAGTACTTC
TRBD1,TRBV20-1,NA,TRBJ1-1,CSARDDRGWTEAFF,TGCAGTGCTAGAGACGACAGGGGTTGGACTGAAGCTTTCTTT
NA,TRBV5-1,NA,TRBJ2-3,CASSPFVTDTQYF,TGCGCCAGCAGCCCTTTTGTCACAGATACGCAGTATTTT
NA,TRBV6-2/TRBV6-3,NA,TRBJ2-1,CASSYSQGPQGNNEQFF,TGTGCCAGCAGTTACTCGCAGGGTCCCCAGGGGAACAATGAGCAGTTCTTC
NA,TRBV12-3/TRBV12-4,NA,TRBJ2-5,CASSLSSGTQQTQYF,TGTGCCAGCAGTTTAAGTTCCGGGACTCAGCAAACCCAGTACTTC
TRBD2,TRBV12-3/TRBV12-4,few,TRBJ2-3,CASSSSGGSARISTDTQYF,TGTGCCAGCAGTTCCTCGGGGGGGTCTGCGCGTATAAGCACAGATACGCAGTATTTT
TRBD2,TRBV3-1,NA,TRBJ2-2,CASSRGLAGQNTGELFF,TGTGCCAGCAGCCGCGGACTAGCGGGACAGAACACCGGGGAGCTGTTTTTT
NA,TRBV9,NA,TRBJ2-3,CASSVMTDTQYF,TGTGCCAGCAGCGTAATGACAGATACGCAGTATTTT
NA,TRBV20-1,NA,TRBJ2-1,CSARDHKEQFF,TGCAGTGCTAGAGATCATAAGGAGCAGTTCTTC
TRBD1,TRBV25-1,few,TRBJ2-1,CASSDPTGGSYNEQFF,TGTGCCAGCAGTGACCCCACAGGGGGCTCCTACAATGAGCAGTTCTTC
NA,TRBV20-1,few,TRBJ2-5,CSAPQRGETQYF,TGCAGTGCCCCGCAGAGGGGGGAGACCCAGTACTTC
TRBD1,TRBV5-4,NA,TRBJ2-3,CASSLVGTGTDTQYF,TGTGCCAGCAGCTTGGTGGGGACAGGCACAGATACGCAGTATTTT
TRBD1,TRBV2,NA,TRBJ2-3,CASRGQGTGPDTQYF,TGTGCCAGCAGAGGACAGGGTACGGGCCCAGATACGCAGTATTTT
NA,TRBV7-9,NA,TRBJ2-7,CASSSTASYEQYF,TGTGCCAGCAGCTCAACGGCCTCCTACGAGCAGTACTTC
NA,TRBV12-3/TRBV12-4,NA,TRBJ2-1,CASSFSGANEQFF,TGTGCCAGCAGTTTTTCGGGGGCCAATGAGCAGTTCTTC
TRBD1,TRBV10-3,few,TRBJ1-1,CAISTGGGTEAFF,TGTGCCATCAGTACAGGGGGAGGCACTGAAGCTTTCTTT
TRBD1,TRBV20-1,NA,TRBJ2-7,CSADGQGIYEQYF,TGCAGTGCAGACGGACAGGGGATCTACGAGCAGTACTTC
NA,TRBV5-1,few,TRBJ2-1,CASSLVGAVGAYNEQFF,TGCGCCAGCAGCTTGGTTGGGGCCGTAGGGGCCTACAATGAGCAGTTCTTC
NA,TRBV29-1,NA,TRBJ1-1,CSVAEGSGTEAFF,TGCAGCGTTGCAGAGGGGTCTGGCACTGAAGCTTTCTTT
TRBD2,TRBV2,NA,TRBJ2-5,CASSERQLAGVETQYF,TGTGCCAGCAGTGAAAGGCAACTAGCGGGAGTAGAGACCCAGTACTTC
NA,TRBV7-9,few,TRBJ2-1,CASSLSGSRVMEEQFF,TGTGCCAGCAGCTTAAGCGGCTCGAGGGTTATGGAGGAGCAGTTCTTC
NA,TRBV30,few,TRBJ2-1,CAWSASSAGEQFF,TGTGCCTGGAGTGCCTCTAGCGCAGGCGAGCAGTTCTTC
NA,TRBV12-3/TRBV12-4,few,TRBJ2-1,CASSSTIQNEQFF,TGTGCCAGCAGTTCTACAATTCAGAATGAGCAGTTCTTC
TRBD2,TRBV20-1,few,TRBJ2-7,CSARRTSGLSYEQYF,TGCAGTGCTAGACGTACTAGCGGCCTCTCCTACGAGCAGTACTTC
TRBD2,TRBV5-1,few,TRBJ2-1,CASSLSASGSFEQFF,TGCGCCAGCAGCTTGTCCGCTAGCGGGAGTTTTGAGCAGTTCTTC
TRBD1,TRBV29-1,few,TRBJ1-2,CSVEEGQGVYGYTF,TGCAGCGTTGAAGAGGGACAGGGCGTATATGGCTACACCTTC
NA,TRBV11-2,NA,TRBJ2-1,CASSAGRDSYNEQFF,TGTGCCAGCAGCGCGGGCCGGGACTCCTACAATGAGCAGTTCTTC
TRBD1,TRBV6-5,NA,TRBJ1-5,CASRQGNNQPQHF,TGTGCCAGCAGACAGGGGAACAATCAGCCCCAGCATTTT
NA,TRBV20-1,few,TRBJ2-2,CSAPNFGELFF,TGCAGTGCCCCTAATTTCGGGGAGCTGTTTTTT
NA,TRBV4-2,NA,TRBJ2-7,CASSQGFRGPSYEQYF,TGTGCCAGCAGCCAAGGGTTCAGGGGCCCCTCTTACGAGCAGTACTTC
NA,TRBV29-1,NA,TRBJ2-1,CSVAAGRNEQFF,TGCAGCGTTGCGGCGGGAAGAAATGAGCAGTTCTTC
TRBD1,TRBV5-6,few,TRBJ1-6,CASSLGTVYNSPLHF,TGTGCCAGCAGCTTAGGGACAGTCTATAATTCACCCCTCCACTTT
TRBD2,TRBV11-2,few,TRBJ2-7,CASSSPAWGGGTYEQYF,TGTGCCAGCAGCTCCCCTGCCTGGGGCGGGGGTACCTACGAGCAGTACTTC
NA,TRBV10-3,many,TRBJ2-7,CAISETGSEQYF,TGTGCCATCAGTGAGACAGGGTCCGAGCAGTACTTC
NA,TRBV7-2,NA,TRBJ2-1,CASSLARGRARNNEQFF,TGTGCCAGCAGCTTAGCGCGAGGGCGTGCGCGGAACAATGAGCAGTTCTTC
TRBD1,TRBV25-1,NA,TRBJ1-6,CASSGGQGRNSPLHF,TGTGCCAGCAGTGGGGGACAGGGGCGTAATTCACCCCTCCACTTT
TRBD2,TRBV7-9,few,TRBJ2-7,CASSSTGRAGEQYF,TGTGCCAGCAGCTCCACCGGGAGGGCCGGGGAGCAGTACTTC
NA,TRBV5-1,many,TRBJ1-1,CASSFARGQRNTEAFF,TGCGCCAGCAGCTTCGCCCGGGGACAACGGAACACTGAAGCTTTCTTT
NA,TRBV18,NA,TRBJ2-1,CASSPLSKFPSSYNEQFF,TGTGCCAGCTCACCACTTTCCAAGTTTCCCAGCTCCTACAATGAGCAGTTCTTC
NA,TRBV3-1,NA,TRBJ2-6,CASSQDIPQSSGANVLTF,TGTGCCAGCAGCCAAGATATACCCCAGAGCTCTGGGGCCAACGTCCTGACTTTC
TRBD1,TRBV10-3,NA,TRBJ1-6,CAIKGTDNSPLHF,TGTGCCATCAAAGGGACAGATAATTCACCCCTCCACTTT
NA,TRBV12-3/TRBV12-4,NA,TRBJ1-3,CASSFGGSGNTIYF,TGTGCCAGCAGTTTCGGGGGTTCTGGAAACACCATATATTTT
NA,TRBV28,many,TRBJ2-2,CASSLRGVQDTGELFF,TGTGCCAGCAGTTTAAGAGGGGTCCAGGACACCGGGGAGCTGTTTTTT
NA,TRBV27,few,TRBJ2-3,CASSPYGGRTDTQYF,TGTGCCAGCAGTCCCTACGGAGGGAGGACAGATACGCAGTATTTT
TRBD2,TRBV6-5,few,TRBJ2-1,CASSSDSPETLFSGSYNEQFF,TGTGCCAGCAGTTCCGACTCCCCAGAGACCCTATTTAGCGGGAGCTACAATGAGCAGTTCTTC
NA,TRBV6-4,NA,TRBJ2-2,CASSDSVEGTGELFF,TGTGCCAGCAGTGACTCGGTCGAGGGCACCGGGGAGCTGTTTTTT
NA,TRBV14,NA,TRBJ2-5,CASSRGISTEETQYF,TGTGCCAGCAGTAGAGGGATCTCTACTGAAGAGACCCAGTACTTC
TRBD2,TRBV15,few,TRBJ2-3,CATSRDRGLAQYF,TGTGCCACCAGCAGAGATCGTGGACTAGCGCAGTATTTT
NA,TRBV28,NA,TRBJ1-1,CASSLVSLNTEAFF,TGTGCCAGCAGTTTAGTCAGTTTGAACACTGAAGCTTTCTTT
TRBD1,TRBV29-1,NA,TRBJ1-6,CSGRTGADNSPLHF,TGCAGCGGCCGCACAGGGGCAGATAATTCACCCCTCCACTTT